A selection of T cell receptor beta chains follows, all from one sample in a study of shared clonotypes between healthy human individuals. Sequencing was performed with immunoSEQ multiplex PCR; in TCRdb, only in-frame clones are kept and a portion is missing. The sample lists roughly 810,000 clones, around 96% occurring once. Sequenced sample: naive CD8+ T cells sorted from blood. These TCRs come from a man aged 30 to 45 in good health. Both conserved end residues are part of each CDR3.

j_call	v_call	cdr3_aa
TRBJ2-1	TRBV10-2	CASRVGQGAYNEQFF
TRBJ1-1	TRBV5-4	CASSLASNTEAFF
TRBJ2-5	TRBV19	CADGGQETQYF
TRBJ1-1	TRBV7-9	CASSFPGPTEAFF
TRBJ1-1	TRBV7-9	CASSLARGVNTEAFF
TRBJ1-4	TRBV5-4	CASSLFGTGDEKLFF
TRBJ2-1	TRBV12-5	CASGPGTYNEQFF
TRBJ2-7	TRBV9	CASSVGQDESYEQYF
TRBJ1-1	TRBV25-1	CASSGPMDQNTEAFF
TRBJ2-1	TRBV9	CASSRPSGAYNEQFF
TRBJ2-3	TRBV29-1	CSVDSGTSTDTQYF
TRBJ1-5	TRBV27	CASSLGTANQPQHF
TRBJ2-4	TRBV7-8	CASSLAEIQGTDIQYF
TRBJ2-1	TRBV14	CASSPGLAGGLDEQFF
TRBJ2-7	TRBV30	CAWSFPGLAGEQYF
TRBJ2-5	TRBV10-3	CAISGRQGQETQYF
TRBJ2-3	TRBV5-6	CASSLLDTQYF
TRBJ2-3	TRBV7-9	CASSLERDRDTQYF
TRBJ2-7	TRBV13	CASSLYGTGVNEQYF
TRBJ2-3	TRBV9	CASSVASVGLAGVTDTQYF
TRBJ2-3	TRBV27	CASSLGASGSTDTQYF
TRBJ2-7	TRBV5-1	CASSLMSSGSYEQYF
TRBJ2-1	TRBV7-9	CASSLYGTDSNEQFF
TRBJ1-1	TRBV2	CASNPRIVKVNTEAFF
TRBJ2-7	TRBV2	CASRETGAGEFYEQYF
TRBJ2-7	TRBV7-8	CASSPEGGGVYEQYF
TRBJ2-1	TRBV14	CASSLYNEQFF
TRBJ2-5	TRBV7-9	CASSLDSGEQYF
TRBJ2-7	TRBV4-2	CASSQDPATIHEQYF
TRBJ2-7	TRBV27	CASSFFGGGGPYEQYF
TRBJ2-7	TRBV7-9	CASSLGGRTYEQYF
TRBJ2-7	TRBV6-6	CASSWDRGKDEQYF
TRBJ1-1	TRBV7-9	CATKQGALGKNTEAFF
TRBJ2-4	TRBV11-2	CASSTLDEAKNIQYF
TRBJ1-5	TRBV5-1	CASSLRQTEPQHF
TRBJ2-7	TRBV4-1	CASSHGTSGSWEQYF
TRBJ2-3	TRBV7-6	CASSLSGRDTQYF
TRBJ2-2	TRBV14	CASSHPIGDRGHGGELFF
TRBJ2-7	TRBV5-1	CASSSNGNEQYF
TRBJ2-1	TRBV27	CASTSLGDLAISYNEQFF
TRBJ1-2	TRBV6-5	CASSFGQSYGYTF
TRBJ2-1	TRBV28	CASSWTSGRVNEQFF
TRBJ2-3	TRBV19	CASSIGLTSGITDTQYF
TRBJ2-1	TRBV9	CASRVPPSNEQFF
TRBJ2-3	TRBV11-2	CASSIGLAGVFLTDTQYF
TRBJ2-7	TRBV5-4	CASSHRQGAYEQYF
TRBJ2-2	TRBV27	CASSPLGGTGELFF
TRBJ2-7	TRBV5-1	CASSLALGEGRSSYEQYF
TRBJ2-1	TRBV7-9	CASSLAKGLAGPAYNEQFF
TRBJ2-7	TRBV7-2	CASSLTGASYEQYF
TRBJ1-2	TRBV4-1	CASSQATGPYGYTF
TRBJ2-7	TRBV11-3	CASSWSREGDEQYF
TRBJ2-7	TRBV19	CASSISGRVYEQYF
TRBJ2-7	TRBV28	CASSFVSASGVVLYEQYF
TRBJ2-7	TRBV5-1	CASSLFLGTYEQYF
TRBJ1-1	TRBV9	CASSVNQGGGTEAFF
TRBJ1-5	TRBV7-2	CASSRNRDRVDQPQHF
TRBJ1-5	TRBV6-4	CARNDQPQHF
TRBJ1-2	TRBV7-9	CASSTTGGYTF
TRBJ1-4	TRBV4-1	CASSQVATVEKLFF